Listed here are 14 T cell receptor beta chains from one sample, sequenced in a study of blood T cell repertoires in COVID-19. The protocol was immunoSEQ multiplex PCR, while the TCRdb copy is restricted to in-frame clones and leaves out a portion. Of about 220,000 clones listed, about 82% are singletons. The source material was peripheral blood. All receptors derive from an older woman with COVID-19, enrolled during active disease.

The chain recombines TRBV7-2 with TRBJ2-1; 9 nucleotides align to TRBD2. With V trimmed by 0 bases and J by 10 bases, 7 bases remained unmatched. Germline lookup yields CDR1 SGHTA and CDR2 FQGNSA. This CDR3 has 15 amino acids. The chain's CDR3 is CASSLAGGRAEEQFF. CDR3 coding DNA: TGTGCCAGCAGCTTAGCGGGCGGGAGGGCCGAAGAGCAGTTCTTC.

The sample holds a few counts of this clone. This chain joins TRBV28 and TRBJ2-7; D unresolved. Germline V gives CDR1 MDHEN, CDR2 SYDVKM. The ends were cut back, 2 bases at V and 6 bases at J, with 5 bases in the middle. This CDR3 is built from 11 residues. CDR3 loop: CASSLRSEQYF. The CDR3 nucleotides are TGTGCCAGCAGTTTAAGGAGCGAGCAGTACTTC.

The V and J genes are TRBV6-5 and TRBJ1-2; weak D call: TRBD1 (5 bases). CDR1 MNHEY and CDR2 SVGAGI come from the germline V gene. V lost 11 bases to trimming and J lost 2 bases, with 15 bases between them. This CDR3 spans 13 amino acids. In DNA form, the CDR3 reads TGTGCCGTAAAAGGAGGGGCCAACTATGGCTACACCTTC. Its translation is CAVKGGANYGYTF.

V is TRBV10-3 and J is TRBJ1-1; 7 nucleotides match TRBD1. Germline assignment: CDR1 ENHRY and CDR2 SYGVKD. The CDR3 length is 13 residues. V shed 10 bases and J 3 bases; nucleotides not matched to a gene: 8. The CDR3 region has the DNA TGTGCCAGCGGACAGGATAGGGACACTGAAGCTTTCTTT. Amino acid sequence: CASGQDRDTEAFF.

The V gene is TRBV4-1, the J gene TRBJ2-3; D ambiguous. The CDR3 is 14 residues long. The V gene's germline CDR1 is MGHRA and CDR2 YSYEKL. V lost 0 bases and J 3 bases, leaving 7 bases between the germline ends. In nucleotides, the CDR3 is TGCGCCAGCAGCCAAGATCCCAGGACAGATACGCAGTATTTT. Protein product: CASSQDPRTDTQYF.

This chain connects TRBV18 to TRBJ2-7; 7 bases fit TRBD1. Germline V lookup: CDR1 KGHSH, CDR2 LQKENI. Unmatched junction bases numbered 9, after V lost 4 bases and J lost 6 bases. This CDR3 comprises 14 residues. The CDR3, as DNA: TGTGCCAGCTCACGCGACGAAGAGGGGGCCGAGCAGTACTTC. Its protein product is CASSRDEEGAEQYF. The whole variable domain, remainder taken from reference TRBV18 and TRBJ2-7, is NAGVMQNPRHLVRRRGQEARLRCSPMKGHSHVYWYRQLPEEGLKFMVYLQKENIIDESGMPKERFSAEFPKEGPSILRIQQVVRGDSAAYFCASSRDEEGAEQYFGPGTRLTVT.

The V gene is TRBV3-1 (or the pseudogene TRBV3-2), the J gene TRBJ2-5, with TRBD2 identical over 8 bases. J was trimmed by 4 bases and V by 5 bases; bases with no gene match: 9. Germline V gene data show CDR1 as LGHDT and CDR2 as YNNKEL (reference sequence). The CDR3 totals 15 residues. The CDR3 reads CASSTTGTRGETQYF. DNA for the CDR3: TGTGCCAGCAGCACAACCGGGACTAGAGGAGAGACCCAGTACTTC.

In this sample, this clone turned up once. The rearrangement uses TRBV12-5 and TRBJ1-5; D is perhaps TRBD1 (6 bases). Trimming took 5 bases from V and 5 from J, leaving 25 bases between them. CDR1 and CDR2 from the germline V gene are LGHNT and FRNRAP. This CDR3 has 18 residues. The CDR3 region is CASGPSMEHRARHQPQHF. The CDR3 DNA reads TGTGCTAGTGGTCCAAGTATGGAGCACAGGGCTCGGCATCAGCCCCAGCATTTT.

The V gene is TRBV30, the J gene TRBJ1-5, with 8 bases matching TRBD1. Germline V gives CDR1 GTSNPN, CDR2 SVGIG (reference sequence). This CDR3 is built from 13 residues. The trim removed 6 bases at V and 4 bases at J, leaving 5 bases unmatched. CDR3 region: CACDRGGNQPQHF. CDR3 DNA: TGTGCCTGTGACAGGGGCGGGAATCAGCCCCAGCATTTT.

This clone showed up just a few times. The V call is TRBV5-4, the J call TRBJ1-6, with D possibly matching TRBD1 (6 bases). Trimming pared 1 base from V and 5 bases from J, leaving 10 bases between. The CDR3 consists of 15 residues. Per the germline V gene, CDR1 is SGHNT and CDR2 is YYREEE (reference sequence). The CDR3 DNA is TGTGCCAGCAGCTTGAGGGACAAAAATAATTCACCCCTCCACTTT. Amino acid sequence: CASSLRDKNNSPLHF.

This clone came up once. The gene calls are TRBV6-5 and TRBJ2-1; the match to TRBD1 covers 10 bases. Per germline, CDR1 MNHEY and CDR2 SVGAGI. This CDR3 is 14 amino acids long. Unmatched junction bases numbered 10, after V lost 10 bases and J lost 7 bases. CDR3 protein: CATVWDRGVNEQFF. In DNA form, the CDR3 reads TGTGCCACTGTTTGGGACAGGGGAGTGAATGAGCAGTTCTTC.

This clone was observed a handful of times. The rearrangement uses TRBV7-2 and TRBJ2-5; no clear D. Germline V lookup: CDR1 SGHTA, CDR2 FQGNSA. The CDR3 length is 13 residues. V gave up 5 bases and J gave up 2 bases, with 9 bases separating them. The CDR3 nucleotides are TGTGCCAGCAGCACTCTGCTTCAAGAGACCCAGTACTTC. Amino acid sequence: CASSTLLQETQYF.

This rearrangement joins TRBV7-3 to TRBJ1-6, with D uncertain. Germline CDR1 and CDR2: SGHTA and FQGTGA. This CDR3 contains 15 residues. The V and J ends lost 9 bases and 5 bases respectively, with 17 bases between them. The CDR3, as DNA: TGTGCCAGTTCTTTGGGAGGGAAGAATAATTCACCCCTCCACTTT. Its translation is CASSLGGKNNSPLHF.

The chain is built from TRBV18 and TRBJ1-2; D might be TRBD1 (6 bases). Between the trimmed V and J ends, which lost 1 base and 7 bases, there was a span of 10 bases. The CDR3 contains 13 residues. Germline V CDR1 and CDR2: KGHSH, LQKENI. CDR3 nucleotides: TGTGCCAGCTCACCACATCAGGGGTCTGGCTACACCTTC. Protein sequence: CASSPHQGSGYTF.